This T cell receptor beta chain was observed in a study of blood T cell repertoires in COVID-19. Study details: COVID-19 samples collected from the United States, Italy and Spain covered acute and convalescent phases. T cells, B-cell-depleted T cells, or PBMCs provided the cDNA or gDNA that served as material.

Per the germline V gene, CDR1 is MRHNA and CDR2 is SNTAGT. Trimming removed 6 bases at V and 0 bases at J, with 5 bases between. The CDR3 is made up of 13 amino acids. In the original analysis: From reference gene primer amplification, estimates of nucleated cell counts were derived. Data came from immunoSEQ multiplex PCR; TCRdb stores just in-frame clones and leaves some out. The DNA gave D and trimming, while V, J and clone size come from that table. The data contain fewer than 90,000 clones, roughly nine tenths of them singletons. This receptor was identified in a male donor with acute or convalescent COVID-19. The V and J genes are TRBV6-4 and TRBJ2-2, with D unclear. The source material was peripheral blood. CDR3 nucleotides: TGTGCCAGCAGCGAGCCGAACACCGGGGAGCTGTTTTTT. It codes for CASSEPNTGELFF.